The present TCR beta chain was sequenced within a study of OX40 agonist ivuxolimab in advanced cancers. Assay: immunoSEQ multiplex PCR; the TCRdb copy retains only in-frame clones and omits some. In the table there are tens of thousands of clones, around 79% of which are singletons. Sequencing was performed on CD4+ or CD8+ T cells sorted from blood, taken in a trial of the OX40 agonist ivuxolimab. This TCR was recovered from an adult with an advanced solid tumor such as melanoma, head and neck, liver or kidney cancer.

CDR3 protein: CASSLLQGAVYEQYF. Here the CDR3 DNA reads TGTGCCAGCAGCTTATTACAGGGGGCCGTCTACGAGCAGTACTTC. The V gene is TRBV7-2, the J gene TRBJ2-7, with 9 bases that match TRBD1. The V gene's germline CDR1 is SGHTA and CDR2 FQGNSA. The CDR3 consists of 15 residues. After removal of 2 bases from V and 3 bases from J, the junction contained 5 bases not matched to a gene.